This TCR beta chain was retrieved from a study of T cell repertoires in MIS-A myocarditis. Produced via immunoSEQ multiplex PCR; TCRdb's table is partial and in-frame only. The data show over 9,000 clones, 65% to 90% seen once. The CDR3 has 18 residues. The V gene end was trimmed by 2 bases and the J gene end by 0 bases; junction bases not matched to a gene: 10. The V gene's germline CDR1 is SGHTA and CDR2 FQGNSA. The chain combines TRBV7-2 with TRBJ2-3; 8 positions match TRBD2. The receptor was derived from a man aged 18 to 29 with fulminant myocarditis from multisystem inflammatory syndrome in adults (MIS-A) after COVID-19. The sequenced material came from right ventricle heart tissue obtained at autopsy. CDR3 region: CASSLRTSFGSSTDTQYF. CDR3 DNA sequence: TGTGCCAGCAGCTTAAGGACTAGCTTCGGATCTAGCACAGATACGCAGTATTTT.